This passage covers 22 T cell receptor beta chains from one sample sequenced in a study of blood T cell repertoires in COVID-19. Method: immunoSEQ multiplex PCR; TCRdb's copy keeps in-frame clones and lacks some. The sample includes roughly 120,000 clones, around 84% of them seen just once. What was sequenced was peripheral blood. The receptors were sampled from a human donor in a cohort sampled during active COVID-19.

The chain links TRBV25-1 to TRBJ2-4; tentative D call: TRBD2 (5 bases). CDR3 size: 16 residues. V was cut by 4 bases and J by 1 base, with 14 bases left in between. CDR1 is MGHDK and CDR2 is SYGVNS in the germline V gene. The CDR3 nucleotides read TGTGCCAGCAGTGGTCCGGGGTCGTTGGCCAAAAACATTCAGTACTTC. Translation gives CASSGPGSLAKNIQYF. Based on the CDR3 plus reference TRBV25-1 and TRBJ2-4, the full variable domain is EADIYQTPRYLVIGTGKKITLECSQTMGHDKMYWYQQDPGMELHLIHYSYGVNSTEKGDLSSESTVSRIRTEHFPLTLESARPSHTSQYLCASSGPGSLAKNIQYFGAGTRLSVL.

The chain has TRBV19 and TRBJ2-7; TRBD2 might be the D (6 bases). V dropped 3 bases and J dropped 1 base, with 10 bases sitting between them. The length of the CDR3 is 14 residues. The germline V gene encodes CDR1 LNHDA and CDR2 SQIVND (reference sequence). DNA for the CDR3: TGTGCCAGTAGTATCACTAGCTGGTCCTACGAGCAGTACTTC. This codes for CASSITSWSYEQYF.

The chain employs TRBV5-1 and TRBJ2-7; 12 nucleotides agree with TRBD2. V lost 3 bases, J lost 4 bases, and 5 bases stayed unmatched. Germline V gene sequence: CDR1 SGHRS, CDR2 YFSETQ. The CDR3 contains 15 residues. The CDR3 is CASSSLAGGTYEQYF. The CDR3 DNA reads TGCGCCAGCAGCTCACTAGCGGGGGGTACTTACGAGCAGTACTTC.

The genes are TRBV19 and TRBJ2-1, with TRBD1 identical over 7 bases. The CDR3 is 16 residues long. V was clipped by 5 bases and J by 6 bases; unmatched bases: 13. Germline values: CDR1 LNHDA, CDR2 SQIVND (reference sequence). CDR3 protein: CASSSSTGWVGNEQFF. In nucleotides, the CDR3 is TGTGCCAGTAGTTCTTCGACAGGGTGGGTAGGCAATGAGCAGTTCTTC.

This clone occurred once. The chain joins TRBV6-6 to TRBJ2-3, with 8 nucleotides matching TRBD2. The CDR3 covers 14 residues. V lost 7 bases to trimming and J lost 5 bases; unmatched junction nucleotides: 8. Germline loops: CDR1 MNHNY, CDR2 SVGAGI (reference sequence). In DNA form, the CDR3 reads TGTGCCAGCAAAGACCCGGGGGGGCAAGATACGCAGTATTTT. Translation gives CASKDPGGQDTQYF.

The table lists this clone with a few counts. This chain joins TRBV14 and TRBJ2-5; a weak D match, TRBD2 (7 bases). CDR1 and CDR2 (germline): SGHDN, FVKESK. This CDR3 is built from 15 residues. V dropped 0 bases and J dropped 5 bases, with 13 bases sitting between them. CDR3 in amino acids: CASSQDRGAGETQYF. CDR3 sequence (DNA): TGTGCCAGCAGCCAAGATCGGGGGGCGGGCGAGACCCAGTACTTC.

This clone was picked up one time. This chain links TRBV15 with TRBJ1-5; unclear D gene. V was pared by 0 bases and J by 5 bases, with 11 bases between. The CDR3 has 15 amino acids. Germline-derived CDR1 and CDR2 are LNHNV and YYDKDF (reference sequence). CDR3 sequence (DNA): TGTGCCACCAGCAGAGATGCGGCCGGTCATCAGCCCCAGCATTTT. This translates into CATSRDAAGHQPQHF.

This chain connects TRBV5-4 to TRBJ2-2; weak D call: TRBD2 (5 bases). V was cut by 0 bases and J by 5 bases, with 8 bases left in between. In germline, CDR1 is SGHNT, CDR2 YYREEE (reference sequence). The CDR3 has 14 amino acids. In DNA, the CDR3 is TGTGCCAGCAGCTTGGCGGGGTCTACCGGGGAGCTGTTTTTT. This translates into CASSLAGSTGELFF.

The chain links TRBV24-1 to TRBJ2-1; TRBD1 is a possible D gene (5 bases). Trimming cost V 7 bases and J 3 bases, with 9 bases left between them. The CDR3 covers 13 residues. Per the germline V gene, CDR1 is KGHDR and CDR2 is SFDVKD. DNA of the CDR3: TGTGCCACCAGCGAAGGGGACTACAATGAGCAGTTCTTC. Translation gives CATSEGDYNEQFF.

Here the CDR3 DNA reads TGCAGCGTAATCGGGACAGGGGCCTCCTACGAGCAGTACTTC. It is translated as CSVIGTGASYEQYF. The genes are TRBV29-1 and TRBJ2-7, with 10 bases that match TRBD1. Germline CDR1 and CDR2: SQVTM and ANQGSEA. With V trimmed by 6 bases and J by 0 bases, 5 bases remained unmatched. The CDR3 spans 14 residues.

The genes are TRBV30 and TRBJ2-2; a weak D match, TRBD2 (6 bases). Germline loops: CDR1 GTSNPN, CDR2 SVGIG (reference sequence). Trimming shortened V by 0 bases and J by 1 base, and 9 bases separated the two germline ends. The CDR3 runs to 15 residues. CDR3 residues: CAWSVGAGNTGELFF. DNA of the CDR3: TGTGCCTGGAGTGTAGGAGCGGGGAACACCGGGGAGCTGTTTTTT.

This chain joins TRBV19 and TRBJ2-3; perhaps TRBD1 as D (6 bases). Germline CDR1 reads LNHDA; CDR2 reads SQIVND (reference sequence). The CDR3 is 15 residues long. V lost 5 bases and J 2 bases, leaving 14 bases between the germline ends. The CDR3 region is CASSPVHRATDTQYF. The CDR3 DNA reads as TGTGCCAGTAGTCCTGTTCACAGGGCCACAGATACGCAGTATTTT.

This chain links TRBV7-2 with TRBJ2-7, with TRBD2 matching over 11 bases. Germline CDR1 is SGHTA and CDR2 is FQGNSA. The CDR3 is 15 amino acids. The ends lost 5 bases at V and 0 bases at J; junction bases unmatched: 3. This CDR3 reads CASSPGLAGSYEQYF. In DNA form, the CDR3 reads TGTGCCAGCAGCCCCGGACTAGCGGGCTCCTACGAGCAGTACTTC.

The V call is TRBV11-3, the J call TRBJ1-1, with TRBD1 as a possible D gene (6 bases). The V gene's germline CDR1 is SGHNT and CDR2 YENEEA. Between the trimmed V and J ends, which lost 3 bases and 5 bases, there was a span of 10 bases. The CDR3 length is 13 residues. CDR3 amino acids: CASSFRGGTEAFF. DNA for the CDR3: TGTGCCAGCAGCTTTAGGGGGGGGACTGAAGCTTTCTTT.

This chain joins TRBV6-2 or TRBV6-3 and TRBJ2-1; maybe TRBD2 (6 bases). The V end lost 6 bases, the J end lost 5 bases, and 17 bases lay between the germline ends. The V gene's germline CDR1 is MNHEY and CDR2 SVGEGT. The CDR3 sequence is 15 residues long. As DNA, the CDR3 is TGTGCCAGCAGCCCCACCCGGGCTAGCGACAATGAGCAGTTCTTC. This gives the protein CASSPTRASDNEQFF.

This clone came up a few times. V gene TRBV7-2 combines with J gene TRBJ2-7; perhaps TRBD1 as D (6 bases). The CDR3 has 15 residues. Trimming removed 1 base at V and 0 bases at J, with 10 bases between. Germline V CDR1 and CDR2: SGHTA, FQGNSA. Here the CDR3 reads CASSLGSGVSYEQYF. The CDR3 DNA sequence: TGTGCCAGCAGCTTAGGTTCAGGGGTCTCCTACGAGCAGTACTTC.

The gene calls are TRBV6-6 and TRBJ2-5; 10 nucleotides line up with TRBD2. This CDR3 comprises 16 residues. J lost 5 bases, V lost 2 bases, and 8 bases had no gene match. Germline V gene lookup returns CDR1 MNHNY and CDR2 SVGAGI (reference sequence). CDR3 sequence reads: CASSYQSGGAWETQYF. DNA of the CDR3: TGTGCCAGCAGTTACCAAAGCGGGGGGGCGTGGGAGACCCAGTACTTC.

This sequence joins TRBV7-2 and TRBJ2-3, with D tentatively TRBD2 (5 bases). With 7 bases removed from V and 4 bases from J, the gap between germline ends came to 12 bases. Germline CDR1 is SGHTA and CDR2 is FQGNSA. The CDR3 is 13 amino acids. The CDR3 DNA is TGTGCCAGCACTCGGCTAGCCCCAGATACGCAGTATTTT. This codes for CASTRLAPDTQYF.

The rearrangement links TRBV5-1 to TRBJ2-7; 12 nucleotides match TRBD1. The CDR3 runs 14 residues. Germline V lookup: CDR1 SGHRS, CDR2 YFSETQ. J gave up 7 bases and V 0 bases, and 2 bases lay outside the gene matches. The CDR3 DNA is TGCGCCAGCAGCTTGGGGGACAGGGGGCGGGAGCAGTACTTC. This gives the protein CASSLGDRGREQYF.

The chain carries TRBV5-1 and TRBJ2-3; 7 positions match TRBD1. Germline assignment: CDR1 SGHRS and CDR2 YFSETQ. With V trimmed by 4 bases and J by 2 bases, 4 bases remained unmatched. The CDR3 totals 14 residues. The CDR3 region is CASSRDRATDTQYF. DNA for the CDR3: TGCGCCAGCAGCCGGGACAGAGCCACAGATACGCAGTATTTT.

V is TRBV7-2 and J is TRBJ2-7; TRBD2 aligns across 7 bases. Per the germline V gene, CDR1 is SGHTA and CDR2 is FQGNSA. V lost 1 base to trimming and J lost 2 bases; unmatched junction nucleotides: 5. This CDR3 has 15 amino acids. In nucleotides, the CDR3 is TGTGCCAGCAGCTTAGGGCTAGCGGTTACCTACGAGCAGTACTTC. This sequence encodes CASSLGLAVTYEQYF.

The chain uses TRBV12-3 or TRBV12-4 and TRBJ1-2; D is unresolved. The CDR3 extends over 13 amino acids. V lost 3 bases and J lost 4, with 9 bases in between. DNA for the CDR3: TGTGCCAGCAGTTTGGACTCCCTCTATGGCTACACCTTC. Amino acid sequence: CASSLDSLYGYTF.